The 22 T cell receptor beta chains below all came from one sample that was sequenced in a study of blood T cells in healthy people across ages (dated by TCRdb to the mid-2010s). Library preparation used 5' RACE. Sequencing relied on an Illumina HiSeq 2500. A second 7 to 11 cycle PCR used a sample-barcoded 5' primer and a J-beta primer mix. TCRdb reran the public reads through fastp at Q25 and MiXCR, keeping productive beta chains. Rows merge per CDR3 protein into single entries with the most common DNA and genes. Counted in this sample were about 1.5 million distinct CDR3 sequences; around 39% of them appeared once. Of the sample, roughly 7.9% is held by the ten largest clones. The sample comprised blood. Every receptor here comes from a woman aged 18 to 35 in good health.

The chain employs TRBV27 and TRBJ1-1, with 10 positions matching TRBD1. Germline trimming cut 5 bases from V and 0 bases from J; bases unmatched to any gene: 6. Germline V gene lookup returns CDR1 MNHEY and CDR2 SMNVEV (reference sequence). CDR3 size: 16 residues. The CDR3, as DNA: TGTGCCAGCAGTGTGGGACAGGGGAGCGTGAACACTGAAGCTTTCTTT. Amino acid sequence: CASSVGQGSVNTEAFF.

The rearrangement joins TRBV11-2 to TRBJ2-1, with TRBD2 matching over 12 bases. Germline CDR1 reads SGHAT; CDR2 reads FQNNGV. J gave up 4 bases and V 5 bases, and 3 bases lay outside the gene matches. CDR3 length equals 15 residues. Here the CDR3 reads CASSRTSGKYNEQFF. In nucleotides, the CDR3 is TGTGCCAGCAGCAGGACTAGCGGGAAGTACAATGAGCAGTTCTTC.

This sequence joins TRBV7-2 and TRBJ2-7; 11 bases are a match to TRBD2. The ends lost 5 bases at V and 5 bases at J; junction bases unmatched: 8. Germline CDR1 and CDR2: SGHTA and FQGNSA. The length of the CDR3 is 15 residues. CDR3 in amino acids: CASSTGLAGMDEQYF. The DNA of the CDR3 is TGTGCCAGCAGCACCGGACTAGCGGGCATGGACGAGCAGTACTTC. Full variable domain (rest looked up from reference TRBV7-2 and TRBJ2-7): GAGVSQSPSNKVTEKGKDVELRCDPISGHTALYWYRQSLGQGLEFLIYFQGNSAPDKSGLPSDRFSAERTGGSVSTLTIQRTQQEDSAVYLCASSTGLAGMDEQYFGPGTRLTVT.

The rearrangement uses TRBV2 and TRBJ2-1, with TRBD2 matching over 13 bases. There are 14 residues in the CDR3. Germline CDR1 and CDR2: SNHLY and FYNNEI. The V and J ends lost 8 bases and 5 bases, in that order; junction bases with no gene match: 3. The CDR3 DNA is TGTGCCAGCGTGGGACTAGCGGGACACAATGAGCAGTTCTTC. It translates to CASVGLAGHNEQFF.

In this sample, this clonotype turned up many times. Germline and junction disagree at one end, which may indicate a read error. This chain connects TRBV4-1 to TRBJ2-5, with 8 bases identical to TRBD1. Per the germline V gene, CDR1 is MGHRA and CDR2 is YSYEKL. The CDR3 is made up of 14 amino acids. The CDR3 loop reads CASSRTGYQETQYF. The CDR3 nucleotides are TGTGCCAGCAGCCGGACAGGGTACCAAGAGACCCAGTACTTC.

The V call is TRBV14, the J call TRBJ2-4, with D possibly being TRBD2 (6 bases). The J call may be faulty, since TRBJ2-7 better matches the DNA end. Germline CDR1 and CDR2: SGHDN and FVKESK. This CDR3 is 16 amino acids long. For the CDR3, the DNA is TGTGCCAGCAGCCTCGTAAGGGCCGAGAGGGGAGGCGAGCAGTACTTC. Amino acids: CASSLVRAERGGEQYF.

This clonotype was picked up a small number of times. The V gene is TRBV6-2 or TRBV6-3, the J gene TRBJ2-1; 12 bases map to TRBD2. The CDR3 runs 16 residues. The germline gives CDR1 MNHEY, CDR2 SVGEGT. Unmatched junction bases numbered 12, after V lost 10 bases and J lost 5 bases. The CDR3 coding sequence is TGTGCCATCCGGACTAGCGGGGCCCGAACCCACAATGAGCAGTTCTTC. Translation: CAIRTSGARTHNEQFF.

This chain connects TRBV20-1 to TRBJ1-1; no firm D call. The CDR3 runs 14 residues. V lost 6 bases, J lost 4 bases, and 18 bases lay in between. Germline V gene sequence: CDR1 DFQATT, CDR2 SNEGSKA (reference sequence). The CDR3 loop is CSAPSTSPGTEAFF. The CDR3 DNA reads TGCAGTGCCCCCTCTACGTCTCCGGGCACTGAAGCTTTCTTT.

This clonotype was picked up many times. The chain uses TRBV12-3 or TRBV12-4 and TRBJ2-5; D is possibly TRBD1 (6 bases). The CDR3 is 14 amino acids. Trimming removed 5 bases at V and 0 bases at J, with 10 bases between. The CDR3 sequence: CASSQGSYQETQYF. CDR3 in DNA: TGTGCCAGCAGTCAGGGGTCGTACCAAGAGACCCAGTACTTC.

The rearrangement links TRBV27 to TRBJ2-3, with D possibly TRBD2 on 5 matching bases. Germline assignment: CDR1 MNHEY and CDR2 SMNVEV (reference sequence). The CDR3 sequence is 13 residues long. The V end was cut by 6 bases, the J end by 8 bases, with 15 bases between. The CDR3 bases are TGTGCCAGCAGGGAGGTCCTATGGGGTACGCAGTATTTT. Translated: CASREVLWGTQYF.

This clonotype has a handful of counts. V gene TRBV27 combines with J gene TRBJ2-5; D call uncertain. The CDR3 is 14 residues long. Between the trimmed V and J ends, which lost 2 bases and 3 bases, there was a span of 10 bases. Germline CDR1 MNHEY, CDR2 SMNVEV (reference sequence). The CDR3 here is CASSLLGIEETQYF. The CDR3 DNA follows: TGTGCCAGCAGTTTACTGGGAATTGAAGAGACCCAGTACTTC.

The CDR3 DNA is TGCAGTGCTAGGGCGGGGGGCCCCACCGGGGAGCTGTTTTTT. Its protein is CSARAGGPTGELFF. V gene TRBV20-1 combines with J gene TRBJ2-2; 8 nucleotides line up with TRBD2. Trimming at V came to 3 bases and at J to 4 bases, leaving 4 bases not matched to a gene. Germline CDR1 DFQATT, CDR2 SNEGSKA (reference sequence). There are 14 residues in the CDR3.

This clonotype was picked up a small number of times. CDR3 nucleotides: TGTGCCAGCAGCCCGGGGGCGGCCAATCAGCCCCAGCATTTT. Its protein is CASSPGAANQPQHF. The V call is TRBV11-2, the J call TRBJ1-5; D may be TRBD1 (6 bases). Germline V lookup: CDR1 SGHAT, CDR2 FQNNGV. The CDR3 has 14 residues. Trimming stripped 5 bases from V and 3 bases from J, with 11 bases between.

This chain connects TRBV13 to TRBJ2-5, with 10 bases aligning to TRBD2. The CDR3 length is 17 residues. Germline loops: CDR1 PRHDT, CDR2 FYEKMQ (reference sequence). V lost 4 bases and J lost 5; bases outside the gene matches: 13. CDR3 DNA: TGTGCCAGCAGCTGGGGAGGTGCGGGACTAGCGTTTGAGACCCAGTACTTC. The encoded protein is CASSWGGAGLAFETQYF.

This clonotype was observed a few times. The chain has TRBV18 and TRBJ2-1; 9 bases agree with TRBD1. V shed 4 bases and J 7 bases; nucleotides not matched to a gene: 8. CDR3 size: 15 residues. Germline V lookup: CDR1 KGHSH, CDR2 LQKENI. The CDR3, as DNA: TGTGCCAGCTCACTGGGGACAGGGAGAGTAAATGAGCAGTTCTTC. It encodes CASSLGTGRVNEQFF.

Regarding this clonotype: Relative to the germline gene, one junction end is altered; a read error may explain this. The chain carries TRBV23-1 and TRBJ2-3, with a tentative D call TRBD2 (6 bases). TRBV23-1 is assigned to the ORF class and has an uncertain function. The CDR3 runs to 17 residues. The chain's CDR3 is CVSSHGTESSSTDTQYF. The CDR3 DNA follows: TGCGTCAGCAGTCATGGGACTGAAAGCTCTAGCACAGATACGCAGTATTTT.

This clonotype has at least ten counts. The V call is TRBV4-1, the J call TRBJ2-1; D is unresolved. Germline assignment: CDR1 MGHRA and CDR2 YSYEKL. V was shortened by 2 bases and J by 7 bases, with 6 bases between the two germline ends. CDR3 length equals 12 residues. CDR3 nucleotide sequence: TGCGCCAGCAGCCAAAGAAGAAATGAGCAGTTCTTC. Translated: CASSQRRNEQFF.

The chain joins TRBV7-6 to TRBJ1-1; 8 bases match TRBD1. Germline CDR1 reads SGHVS; CDR2 reads FNYEAQ. The CDR3 has 17 residues. Trimming took 5 bases from V and 5 from J; bases not matched to a gene: 16. CDR3 sequence reads: CASSQISPDRGGTEAFF. CDR3 nucleotide sequence: TGTGCCAGCAGCCAAATAAGCCCTGACAGGGGAGGGACTGAAGCTTTCTTT.

This clonotype appeared once. The CDR3 spells CASSQLGDGNTIYF. Written as DNA, the CDR3 is TGTGCCAGCAGCCAACTGGGCGACGGAAACACCATATATTTT. The chain is built from TRBV3-1 and TRBJ1-3; no clear D gene. Trimming shortened V by 2 bases and J by 4 bases, and 9 bases separated the two germline ends. Looked up from germline, CDR1 is LGHDT and CDR2 is YNNKEL (reference sequence). CDR3 length: 14 amino acids.

This clonotype appeared a few times. The chain carries TRBV7-8 and TRBJ2-1; 7 nucleotides line up with TRBD2. V dropped 1 base and J dropped 10; count of bases not matched to a gene: 7. The CDR3 is 14 residues long. Germline CDR1 reads SGHVS; CDR2 reads FQNEAQ. The CDR3 region has the DNA TGTGCCAGCAGCTTAGAGTTCGCGGGAGAGGAGCAGTTCTTC. Residues: CASSLEFAGEEQFF.

This clonotype has more than one count but fewer than ten. The chain joins TRBV7-2 to TRBJ1-4; D is undetermined. V lost 2 bases, J lost 4 bases, and 14 bases lay in between. CDR1 SGHTA and CDR2 FQGNSA come from the germline V gene. This CDR3 region has 16 residues. The CDR3 nucleotides read TGTGCCAGCAGCTTAAATCCCCCGACGTATAATGAAAAACTGTTTTTT. As protein: CASSLNPPTYNEKLFF.

The chain combines TRBV28 with TRBJ2-4, with 9 positions matching TRBD1. CDR1 and CDR2 (germline): MDHEN, SYDVKM. Trimming took 5 bases from V and 2 from J; bases not matched to a gene: 19. CDR3 length equals 20 residues. The CDR3 region has the DNA TGTGCCAGCAGTCACCTCAAAGGGACAGGGAACATACGGACCAAAAACATTCAGTACTTC. Protein sequence: CASSHLKGTGNIRTKNIQYF.